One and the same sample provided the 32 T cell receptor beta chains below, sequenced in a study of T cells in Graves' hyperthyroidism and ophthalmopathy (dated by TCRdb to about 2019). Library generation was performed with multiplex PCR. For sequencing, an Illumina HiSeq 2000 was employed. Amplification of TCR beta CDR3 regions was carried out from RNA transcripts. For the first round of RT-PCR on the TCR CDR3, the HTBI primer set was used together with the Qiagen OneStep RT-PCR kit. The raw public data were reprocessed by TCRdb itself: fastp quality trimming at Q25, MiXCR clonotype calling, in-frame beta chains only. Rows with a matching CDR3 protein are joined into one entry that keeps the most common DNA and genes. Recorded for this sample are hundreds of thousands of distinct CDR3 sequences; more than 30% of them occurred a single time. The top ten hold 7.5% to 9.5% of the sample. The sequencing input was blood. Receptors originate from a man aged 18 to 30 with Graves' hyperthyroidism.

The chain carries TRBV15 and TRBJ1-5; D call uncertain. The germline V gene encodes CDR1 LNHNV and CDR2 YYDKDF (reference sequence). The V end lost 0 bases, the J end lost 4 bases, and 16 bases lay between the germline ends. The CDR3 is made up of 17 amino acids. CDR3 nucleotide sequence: TGTGCCACCAGCAGAGATCGTGGGCCGCTTATTAATCAGCCCCAGCATTTT. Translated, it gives CATSRDRGPLINQPQHF.

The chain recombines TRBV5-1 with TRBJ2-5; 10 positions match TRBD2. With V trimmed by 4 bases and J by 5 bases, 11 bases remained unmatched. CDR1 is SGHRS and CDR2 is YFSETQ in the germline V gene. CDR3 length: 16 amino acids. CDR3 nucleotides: TGCGCCAGCAGCGCCACCCTAGCGGGAGCGGGGGAGACCCAGTACTTC. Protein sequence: CASSATLAGAGETQYF.

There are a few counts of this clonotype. DNA of the CDR3: TGTGCCAGCAGCCAGAACGGACAGCGCACTGAAGCTTTCTTT. Translating gives CASSQNGQRTEAFF. The gene calls are TRBV9 and TRBJ1-1, with D possibly TRBD1 on 6 matching bases. The CDR3 has 14 amino acids. Germline V gives CDR1 SGDLS, CDR2 YYNGEE. The V end was cut by 4 bases, the J end by 4 bases, with 14 bases between.

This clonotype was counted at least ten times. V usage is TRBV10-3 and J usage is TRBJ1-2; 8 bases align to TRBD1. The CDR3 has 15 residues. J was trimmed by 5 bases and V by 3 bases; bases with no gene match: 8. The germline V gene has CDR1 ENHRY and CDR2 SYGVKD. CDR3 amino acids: CAISDTDRAYYGYTF. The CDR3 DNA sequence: TGTGCCATCAGTGATACGGACAGGGCCTATTATGGCTACACCTTC.

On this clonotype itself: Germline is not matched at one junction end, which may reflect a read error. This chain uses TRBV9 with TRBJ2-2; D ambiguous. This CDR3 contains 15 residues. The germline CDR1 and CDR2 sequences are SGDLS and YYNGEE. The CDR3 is CASSVVSENAGELFF. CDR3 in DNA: TGTGCCAGCAGCGTAGTATCAGAGAACGCCGGGGAGCTGTTTTTT.

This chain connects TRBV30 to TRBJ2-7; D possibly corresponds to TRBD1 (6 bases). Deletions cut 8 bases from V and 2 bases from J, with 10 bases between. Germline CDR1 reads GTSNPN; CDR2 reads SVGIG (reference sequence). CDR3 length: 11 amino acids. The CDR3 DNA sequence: TGTGCCCTTGGACAGACCTACGAGCAGTACTTC. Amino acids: CALGQTYEQYF.

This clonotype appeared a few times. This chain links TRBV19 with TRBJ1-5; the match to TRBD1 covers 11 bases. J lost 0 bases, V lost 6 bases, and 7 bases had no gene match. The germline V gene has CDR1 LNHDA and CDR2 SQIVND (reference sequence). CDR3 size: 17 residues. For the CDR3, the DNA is TGTGCCAGTAGACCAGGGACAGGGGGGTATAGCAATCAGCCCCAGCATTTT. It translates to CASRPGTGGYSNQPQHF.

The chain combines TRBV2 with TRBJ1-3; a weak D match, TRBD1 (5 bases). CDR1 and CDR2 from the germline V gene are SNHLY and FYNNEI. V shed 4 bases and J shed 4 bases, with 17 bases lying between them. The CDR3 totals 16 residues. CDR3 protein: CASSGQSDWDGNTIYF. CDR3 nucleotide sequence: TGTGCCAGCAGTGGACAGTCGGACTGGGACGGAAACACCATATATTTT.

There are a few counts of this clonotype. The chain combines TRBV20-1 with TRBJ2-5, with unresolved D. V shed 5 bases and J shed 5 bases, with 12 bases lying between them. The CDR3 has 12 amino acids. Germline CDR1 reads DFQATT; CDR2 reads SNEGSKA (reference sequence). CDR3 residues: CSAPDTRETQYF. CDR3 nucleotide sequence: TGCAGTGCTCCTGACACCCGGGAGACCCAGTACTTC.

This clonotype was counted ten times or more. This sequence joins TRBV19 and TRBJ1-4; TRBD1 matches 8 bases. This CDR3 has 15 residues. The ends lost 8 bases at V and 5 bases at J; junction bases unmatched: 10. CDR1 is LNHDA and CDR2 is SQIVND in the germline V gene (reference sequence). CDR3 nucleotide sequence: TGTGCCAGTCGTTACGCAGGGGACAGGAATGAAAAACTGTTTTTT. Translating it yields CASRYAGDRNEKLFF.

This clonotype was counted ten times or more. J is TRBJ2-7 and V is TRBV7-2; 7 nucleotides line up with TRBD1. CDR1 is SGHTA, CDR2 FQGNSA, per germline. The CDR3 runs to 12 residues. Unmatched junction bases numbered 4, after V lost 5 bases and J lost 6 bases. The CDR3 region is CASSAPGGEQYF. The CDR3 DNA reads TGTGCCAGCAGCGCTCCAGGGGGCGAGCAGTACTTC.

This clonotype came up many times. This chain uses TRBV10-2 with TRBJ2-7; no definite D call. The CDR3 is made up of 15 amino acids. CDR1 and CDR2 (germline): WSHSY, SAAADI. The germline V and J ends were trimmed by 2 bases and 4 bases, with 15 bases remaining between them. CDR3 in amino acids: CASSEIREATYEQYF. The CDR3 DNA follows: TGCGCCAGCAGTGAGATCCGCGAGGCCACGTACGAGCAGTACTTC.

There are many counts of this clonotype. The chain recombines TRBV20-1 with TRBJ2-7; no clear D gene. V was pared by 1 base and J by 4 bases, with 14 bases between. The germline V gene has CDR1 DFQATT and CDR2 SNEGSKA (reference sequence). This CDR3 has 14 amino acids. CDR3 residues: CSARAPAHDYEQYF. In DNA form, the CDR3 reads TGCAGTGCTAGAGCCCCAGCACACGATTACGAGCAGTACTTC.

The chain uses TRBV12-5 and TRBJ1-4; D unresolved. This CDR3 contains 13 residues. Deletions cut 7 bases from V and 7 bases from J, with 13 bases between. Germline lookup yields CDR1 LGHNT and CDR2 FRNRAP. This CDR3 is CASVRIRSEKLFF. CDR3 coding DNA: TGTGCTAGTGTTCGGATCCGATCTGAAAAACTGTTTTTT.

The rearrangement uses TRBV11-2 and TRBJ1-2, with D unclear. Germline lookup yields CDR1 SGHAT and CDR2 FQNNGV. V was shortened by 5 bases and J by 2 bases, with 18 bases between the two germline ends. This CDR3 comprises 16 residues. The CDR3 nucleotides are TGTGCCAGCAGCCAAGATCTTGACGGCGGAAACTATGGCTACACCTTC. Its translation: CASSQDLDGGNYGYTF.

The CDR3 is CSVAGQTNTGETQYF. In DNA, the CDR3 is TGCAGCGTTGCCGGGCAGACTAACACCGGGGAGACCCAGTACTTC. The chain has TRBV29-1 and TRBJ2-5, with D maybe TRBD2 (5 bases). V gave up 4 bases and J gave up 5 bases, with 20 bases separating them. This CDR3 has 15 amino acids. CDR1 is SQVTM, CDR2 ANQGSEA, per germline.

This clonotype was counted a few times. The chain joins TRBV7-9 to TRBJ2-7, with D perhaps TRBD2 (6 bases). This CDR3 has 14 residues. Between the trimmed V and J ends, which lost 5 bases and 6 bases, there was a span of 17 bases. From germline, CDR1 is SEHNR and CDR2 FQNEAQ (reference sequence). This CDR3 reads CASSRQRQGGEQYF. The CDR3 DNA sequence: TGTGCCAGCAGCCGACAGCGGCAGGGAGGCGAGCAGTACTTC.

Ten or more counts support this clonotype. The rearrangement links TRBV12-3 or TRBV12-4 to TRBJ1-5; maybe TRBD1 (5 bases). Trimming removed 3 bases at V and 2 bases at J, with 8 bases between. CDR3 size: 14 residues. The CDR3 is CASSFQGGNQPQHF. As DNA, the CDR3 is TGTGCCAGCAGTTTCCAAGGGGGCAATCAGCCCCAGCATTTT.

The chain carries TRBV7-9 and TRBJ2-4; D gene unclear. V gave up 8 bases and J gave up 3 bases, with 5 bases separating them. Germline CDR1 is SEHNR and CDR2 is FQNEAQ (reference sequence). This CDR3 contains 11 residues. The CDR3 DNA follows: TGTGCCAGCGGGGACAAAAACATTCAGTACTTC. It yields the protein CASGDKNIQYF. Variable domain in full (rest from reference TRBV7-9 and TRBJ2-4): DTGVSQNPRHKITKRGQNVTFRCDPISEHNRLYWYRQTLGQGPEFLTYFQNEAQLEKSRLLSDRFSAERPKGSFSTLEIQRTEQGDSAMYLCASGDKNIQYFGAGTRLSVL.

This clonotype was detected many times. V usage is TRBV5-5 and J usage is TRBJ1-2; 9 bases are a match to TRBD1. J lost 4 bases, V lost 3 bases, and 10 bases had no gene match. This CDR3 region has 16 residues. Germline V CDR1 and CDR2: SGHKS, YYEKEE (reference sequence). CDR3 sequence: CASSSGTGTRVYGYTF. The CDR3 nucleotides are TGTGCCAGCAGCTCCGGGACAGGGACGAGAGTCTATGGCTACACCTTC.

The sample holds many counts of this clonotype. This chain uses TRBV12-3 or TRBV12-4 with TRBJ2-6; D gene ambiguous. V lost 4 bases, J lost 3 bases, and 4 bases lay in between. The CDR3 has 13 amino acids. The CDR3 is CASSWGGANVLTF. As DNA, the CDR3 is TGTGCCAGCAGTTGGGGTGGGGCCAACGTCCTGACTTTC.

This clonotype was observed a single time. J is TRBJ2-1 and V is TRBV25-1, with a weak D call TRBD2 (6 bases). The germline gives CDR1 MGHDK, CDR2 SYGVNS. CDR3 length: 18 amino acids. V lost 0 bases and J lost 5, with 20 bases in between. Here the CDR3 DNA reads TGTGCCAGCAGTGAATATTTCGACAGTACCGGGGGAAACAATGAGCAGTTCTTC. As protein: CASSEYFDSTGGNNEQFF. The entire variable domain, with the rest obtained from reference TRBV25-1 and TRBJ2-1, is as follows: EADIYQTPRYLVIGTGKKITLECSQTMGHDKMYWYQQDPGMELHLIHYSYGVNSTEKGDLSSESTVSRIRTEHFPLTLESARPSHTSQYLCASSEYFDSTGGNNEQFFGPGTRLTVL.

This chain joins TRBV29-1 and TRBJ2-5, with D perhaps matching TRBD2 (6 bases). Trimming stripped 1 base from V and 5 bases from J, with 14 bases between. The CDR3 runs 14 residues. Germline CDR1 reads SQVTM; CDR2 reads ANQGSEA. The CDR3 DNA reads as TGCAGCGTTGAAGGGCTTGCGGGGAGGGAGACCCAGTACTTC. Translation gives CSVEGLAGRETQYF.

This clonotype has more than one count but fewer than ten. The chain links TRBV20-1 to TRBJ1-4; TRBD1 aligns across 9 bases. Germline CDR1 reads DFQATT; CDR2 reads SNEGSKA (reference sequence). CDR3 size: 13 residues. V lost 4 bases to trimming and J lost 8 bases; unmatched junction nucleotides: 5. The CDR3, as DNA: TGCAGTGCTATGACAGGGGGGGAAGAAAAACTGTTTTTT. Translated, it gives CSAMTGGEEKLFF.

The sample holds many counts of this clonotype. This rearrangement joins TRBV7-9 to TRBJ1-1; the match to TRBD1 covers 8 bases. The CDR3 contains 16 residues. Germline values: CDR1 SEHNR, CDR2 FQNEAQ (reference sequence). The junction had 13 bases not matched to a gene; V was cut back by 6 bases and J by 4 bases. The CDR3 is CASRPARTGMSTEAFF. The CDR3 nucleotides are TGTGCCAGCAGGCCGGCCCGGACAGGGATGAGCACTGAAGCTTTCTTT.

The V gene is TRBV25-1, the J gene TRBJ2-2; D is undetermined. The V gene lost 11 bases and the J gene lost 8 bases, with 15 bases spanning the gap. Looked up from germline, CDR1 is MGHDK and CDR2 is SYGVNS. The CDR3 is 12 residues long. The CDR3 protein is CASRPEKGELFF. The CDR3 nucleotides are TGTGCCTCTAGACCGGAGAAGGGGGAGCTGTTTTTT.

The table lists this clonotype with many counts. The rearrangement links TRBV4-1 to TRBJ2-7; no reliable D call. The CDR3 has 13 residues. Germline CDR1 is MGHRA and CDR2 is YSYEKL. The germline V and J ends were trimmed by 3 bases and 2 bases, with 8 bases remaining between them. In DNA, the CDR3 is TGCGCCAGCAGCCACCCAGGAACCTACGAGCAGTACTTC. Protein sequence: CASSHPGTYEQYF.

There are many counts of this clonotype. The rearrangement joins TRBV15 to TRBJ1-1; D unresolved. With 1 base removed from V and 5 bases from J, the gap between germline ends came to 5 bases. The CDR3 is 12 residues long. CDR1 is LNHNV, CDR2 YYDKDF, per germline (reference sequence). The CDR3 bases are TGTGCCACCAGCAGAGTCGGGACTGAAGCTTTCTTT. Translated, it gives CATSRVGTEAFF.

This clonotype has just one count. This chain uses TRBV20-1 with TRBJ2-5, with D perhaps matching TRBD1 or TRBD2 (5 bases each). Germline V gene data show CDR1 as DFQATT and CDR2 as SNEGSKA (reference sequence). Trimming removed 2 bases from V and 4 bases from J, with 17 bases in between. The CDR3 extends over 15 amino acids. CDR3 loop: CSARRDGGSLETQYF. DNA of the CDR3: TGCAGTGCTAGAAGGGACGGTGGGAGTCTAGAGACCCAGTACTTC.

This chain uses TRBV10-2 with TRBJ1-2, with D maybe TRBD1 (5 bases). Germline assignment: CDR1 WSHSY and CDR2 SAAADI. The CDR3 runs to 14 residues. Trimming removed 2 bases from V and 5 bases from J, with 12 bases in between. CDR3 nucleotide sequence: TGCGCCAGCAGTGAGCTGCAGGGAAGTTATGGCTACACCTTC. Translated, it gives CASSELQGSYGYTF.

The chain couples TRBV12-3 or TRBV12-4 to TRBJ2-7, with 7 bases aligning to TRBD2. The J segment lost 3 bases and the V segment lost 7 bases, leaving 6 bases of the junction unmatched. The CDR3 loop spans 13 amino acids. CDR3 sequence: CASTGGGDYEQYF. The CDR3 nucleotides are TGTGCCAGCACGGGGGGTGGCGACTACGAGCAGTACTTC.

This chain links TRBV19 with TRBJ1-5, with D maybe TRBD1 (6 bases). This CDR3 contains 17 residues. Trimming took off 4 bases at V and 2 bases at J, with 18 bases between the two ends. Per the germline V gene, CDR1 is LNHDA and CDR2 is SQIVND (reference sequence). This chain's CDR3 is CASSRNPGHGGNQPQHF. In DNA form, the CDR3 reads TGTGCCAGTAGTAGGAACCCGGGACATGGCGGCAATCAGCCCCAGCATTTT.